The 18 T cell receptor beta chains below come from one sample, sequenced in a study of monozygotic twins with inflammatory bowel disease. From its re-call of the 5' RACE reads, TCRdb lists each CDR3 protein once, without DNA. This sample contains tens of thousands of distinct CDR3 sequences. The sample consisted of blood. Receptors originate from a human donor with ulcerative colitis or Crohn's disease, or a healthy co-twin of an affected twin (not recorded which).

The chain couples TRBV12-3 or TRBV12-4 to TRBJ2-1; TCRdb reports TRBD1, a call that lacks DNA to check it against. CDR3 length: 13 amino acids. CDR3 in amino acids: CASSLRGDNEQFF.

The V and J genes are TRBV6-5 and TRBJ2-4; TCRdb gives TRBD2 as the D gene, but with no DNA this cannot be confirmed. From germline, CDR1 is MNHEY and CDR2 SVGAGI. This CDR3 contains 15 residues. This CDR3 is CASSSGTSGVYIQYF.

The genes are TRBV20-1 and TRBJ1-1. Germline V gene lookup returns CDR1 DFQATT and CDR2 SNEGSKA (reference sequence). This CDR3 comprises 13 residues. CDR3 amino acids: CSASRNSNTEAFF.

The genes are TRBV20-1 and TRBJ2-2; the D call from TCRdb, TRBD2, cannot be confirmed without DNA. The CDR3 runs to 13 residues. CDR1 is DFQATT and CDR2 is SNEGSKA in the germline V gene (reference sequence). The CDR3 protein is CSGQSPNTGELFF.

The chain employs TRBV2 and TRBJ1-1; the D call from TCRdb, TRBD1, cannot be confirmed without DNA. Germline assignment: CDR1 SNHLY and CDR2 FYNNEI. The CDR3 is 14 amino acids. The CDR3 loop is CASTRRAMNTEAFF. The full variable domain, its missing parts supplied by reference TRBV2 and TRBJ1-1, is EPEVTQTPSHQVTQMGQEVILRCVPISNHLYFYWYRQILGQKVEFLVSFYNNEISEKSEIFDDQFSVERPDGSNFTLKIRSTKLEDSAMYFCASTRRAMNTEAFFGQGTRLTVV.

The CDR3 here is CASSVEGQGSYEQYF. The chain recombines TRBV9 with TRBJ2-7; TCRdb's D gene call, TRBD1, goes unchecked for lack of DNA. The CDR3 consists of 15 residues. Per germline, CDR1 SGDLS and CDR2 YYNGEE. The variable domain in full, with the rest retrieved from reference TRBV9 and TRBJ2-7, is DSGVTQTPKHLITATGQRVTLRCSPRSGDLSVYWYQQSLDQGLQFLIQYYNGEERAKGNILERFSAQQFPDLHSELNLSSLELGDSALYFCASSVEGQGSYEQYFGPGTRLTVT.

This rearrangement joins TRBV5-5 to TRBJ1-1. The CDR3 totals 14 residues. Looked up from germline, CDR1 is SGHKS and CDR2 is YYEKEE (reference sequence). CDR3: CASSFLNMNTEAFF.

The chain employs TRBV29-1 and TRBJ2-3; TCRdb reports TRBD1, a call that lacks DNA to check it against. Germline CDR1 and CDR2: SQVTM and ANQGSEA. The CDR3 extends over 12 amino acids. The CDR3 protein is CSAGPGGDTQYF.

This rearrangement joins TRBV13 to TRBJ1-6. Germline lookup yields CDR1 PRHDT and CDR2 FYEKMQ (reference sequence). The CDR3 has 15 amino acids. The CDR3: CASSLGGPSNSPLHF.

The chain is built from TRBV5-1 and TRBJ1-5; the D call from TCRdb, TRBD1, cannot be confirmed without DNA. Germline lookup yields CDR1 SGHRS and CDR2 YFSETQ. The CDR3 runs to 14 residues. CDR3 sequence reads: CASSAGIGNQPQHF.

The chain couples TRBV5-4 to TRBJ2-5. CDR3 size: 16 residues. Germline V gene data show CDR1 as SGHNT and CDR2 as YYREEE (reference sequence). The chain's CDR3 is CASSLVQTVTQETQYF.

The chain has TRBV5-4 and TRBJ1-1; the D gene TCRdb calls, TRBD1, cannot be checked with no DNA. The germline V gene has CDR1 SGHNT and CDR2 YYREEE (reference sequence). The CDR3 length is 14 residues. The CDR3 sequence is CAAGTGGGGTEAFF. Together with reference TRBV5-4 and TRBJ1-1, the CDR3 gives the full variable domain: ETGVTQSPTHLIKTRGQQVTLRCSSQSGHNTVSWYQQALGQGPQFIFQYYREEENGRGNFPPRFSGLQFPNYSSELNVNALELDDSALYLCAAGTGGGGTEAFFGQGTRLTVV.

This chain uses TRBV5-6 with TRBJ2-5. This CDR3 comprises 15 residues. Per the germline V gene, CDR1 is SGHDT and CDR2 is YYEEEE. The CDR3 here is CASSLVRHSKETQYF.

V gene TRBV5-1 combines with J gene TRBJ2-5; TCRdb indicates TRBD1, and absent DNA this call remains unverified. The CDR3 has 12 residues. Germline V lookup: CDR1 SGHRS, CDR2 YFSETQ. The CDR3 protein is CASRPIGKTQYF. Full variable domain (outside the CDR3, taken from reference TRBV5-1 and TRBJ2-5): KAGVTQTPRYLIKTRGQQVTLSCSPISGHRSVSWYQQTPGQGLQFLFEYFSETQRNKGNFPGRFSGRQFSNSRSEMNVSTLELGDSALYLCASRPIGKTQYFGPGTRLLVL.

The CDR3 reads CASTRREIENEQFF. J is TRBJ2-1 and V is TRBV12-3 or TRBV12-4; the D call from TCRdb, TRBD2, cannot be confirmed without DNA. This CDR3 is 14 amino acids long.

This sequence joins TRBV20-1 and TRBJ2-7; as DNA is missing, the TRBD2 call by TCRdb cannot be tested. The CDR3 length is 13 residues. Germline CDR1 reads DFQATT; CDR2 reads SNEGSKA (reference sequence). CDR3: CSAPIAGGIEQYF.

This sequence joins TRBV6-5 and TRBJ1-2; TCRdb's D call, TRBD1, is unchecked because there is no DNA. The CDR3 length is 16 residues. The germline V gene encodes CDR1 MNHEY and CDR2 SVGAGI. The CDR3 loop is CASSFNTGQQAYGYTF.

CDR3 sequence reads: CSARVWGAAETQYF. The V gene is TRBV20-1, the J gene TRBJ2-5; checking the TCRdb D call of TRBD1 is not possible without DNA. Germline values: CDR1 DFQATT, CDR2 SNEGSKA (reference sequence). CDR3 length: 14 amino acids.